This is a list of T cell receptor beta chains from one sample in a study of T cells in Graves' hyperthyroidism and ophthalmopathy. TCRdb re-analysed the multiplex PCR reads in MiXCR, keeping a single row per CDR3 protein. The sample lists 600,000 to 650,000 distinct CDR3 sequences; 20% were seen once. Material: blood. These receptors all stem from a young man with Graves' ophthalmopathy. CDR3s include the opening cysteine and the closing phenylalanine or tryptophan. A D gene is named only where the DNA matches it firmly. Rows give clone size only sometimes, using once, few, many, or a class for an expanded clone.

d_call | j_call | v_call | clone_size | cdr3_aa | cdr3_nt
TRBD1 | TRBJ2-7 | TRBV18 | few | CASSPTTGPTYEQYF | TGTGCCAGCTCACCGACGACAGGGCCCACCTACGAGCAGTACTTC
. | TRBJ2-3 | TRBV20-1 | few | CSAREQGSTQYF | TGCAGTGCTAGAGAGCAGGGGAGTACGCAGTATTTT
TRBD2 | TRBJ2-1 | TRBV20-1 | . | CSVQSSGISYNEQFF | TGCAGTGTCCAATCTAGCGGAATTTCCTACAATGAGCAGTTCTTC
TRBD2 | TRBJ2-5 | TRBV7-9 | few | CASSLGGLAVGETQYF | TGTGCCAGCAGCTTAGGCGGACTAGCGGTCGGGGAGACCCAGTACTTC
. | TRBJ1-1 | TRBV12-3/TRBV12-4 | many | CASSGDRHTEAFF | TGTGCCAGCAGTGGCGACAGGCACACTGAAGCTTTCTTT
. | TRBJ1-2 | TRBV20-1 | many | CSASPQGPYGYTF | TGCAGTGCTAGTCCTCAGGGGCCTTATGGCTACACCTTC
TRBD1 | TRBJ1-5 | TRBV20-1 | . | CSARDEARGPAQHF | TGCAGTGCTAGAGATGAGGCCAGGGGGCCAGCCCAGCATTTT
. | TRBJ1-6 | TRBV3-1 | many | CASSQDLHSPLHF | TGTGCCAGCAGCCAAGATCTCCACTCACCCCTCCACTTT
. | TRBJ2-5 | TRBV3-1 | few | CASTVIQGHETQYF | TGTGCCAGCACCGTTATCCAGGGGCATGAGACCCAGTACTTC
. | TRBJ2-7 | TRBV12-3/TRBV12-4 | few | CASSLWGPKLALEQYF | TGTGCCAGCAGTTTATGGGGTCCAAAGTTGGCGCTCGAGCAGTACTTC
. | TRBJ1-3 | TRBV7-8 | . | CASSKDSYSGNTIYF | TGTGCCAGCAGCAAGGACAGCTACTCTGGAAACACCATATATTTT
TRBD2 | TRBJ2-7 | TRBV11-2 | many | CASRSAGGSSAYEQYF | TGTGCCAGCAGGTCTGCGGGAGGTTCGAGCGCCTACGAGCAGTACTTC
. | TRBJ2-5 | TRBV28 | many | CASSLFEGARQETQYF | TGTGCCAGCAGTTTATTCGAAGGGGCCAGGCAAGAGACCCAGTACTTC
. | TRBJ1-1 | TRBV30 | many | CAWSAWNTEAFF | TGTGCCTGGTCGGCTTGGAACACTGAAGCTTTCTTT
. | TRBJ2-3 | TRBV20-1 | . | CSATTGIFASDTQYF | TGCAGTGCTACAACAGGTATCTTCGCGTCAGATACGCAGTATTTT
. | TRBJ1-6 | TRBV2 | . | CASSGEVRSQGSPLHF | TGTGCCAGCAGCGGGGAAGTTAGGTCGCAGGGCTCACCCCTCCACTTT
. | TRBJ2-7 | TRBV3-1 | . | CASSQDSLYEQYF | TGTGCCAGCAGCCAAGATAGCCTCTACGAGCAGTACTTC